This T cell receptor (beta chain) was identified in a study of tissue T cells after allogeneic stem cell transplantation. The CDR3 has 14 residues. With 3 bases clipped from V and 2 bases from J, the junction kept 2 bases outside the gene matches. CDR1 and CDR2 (germline): SGDLS, YYNGEE. Repertoires were generated with immunoSEQ multiplex PCR, while TCRdb's copy carries only in-frame clones and drops some. Here the sample spans more than 3,500 clones, approximately 58% being singletons. The J gene is TRBJ2-1, the V gene TRBV9, with 7 bases aligning to TRBD1. The sample here was tissue from the ileum, taken at autopsy. This TCR was sampled from a male donor at least 60 years old with lung cancer. The CDR3 DNA follows: TGTGCCAGCAGCGCCGGGACAGCCTACAATGAGCAGTTCTTC. It encodes CASSAGTAYNEQFF.